This T cell receptor beta chain came from a study of T cells in Graves' hyperthyroidism and ophthalmopathy. The ends were cut back, 6 bases at V and 0 bases at J, with 12 bases in the middle. This CDR3 comprises 15 residues. RNA transcripts provided the source from which TCR beta CDR3 regions were amplified. TCR CDR3 regions were first amplified by RT-PCR with HTBI primers. TCRdb called the multiplex PCR reads again in MiXCR, with one record for every CDR3 protein. The sample lists about 320,000 distinct CDR3 sequences; roughly 17% were seen once. This clonotype occurred many times. The clonotype was recovered from a man in his thirties or forties with Graves' hyperthyroidism. The source material was blood. The J gene is TRBJ2-1, the V gene TRBV12-3 or TRBV12-4; TRBD1 or TRBD2 may be the D gene (5 bases each). The CDR3 nucleotides are TGTGCCAGCAGGTCCGGGACCGGCTCCTACAATGAGCAGTTCTTC. Translation gives CASRSGTGSYNEQFF.